This T cell receptor beta chain came from a study of T cell responses to AZD1222 COVID-19 vaccine. This clone was counted only a few times. Its antigen remains unidentified. V lost 0 bases and J lost 7; bases outside the gene matches: 12. Germline V gene data show CDR1 as SGDLS and CDR2 as YYNGEE. The CDR3 extends over 17 amino acids. Libraries were prepared by immunoSEQ multiplex PCR; TCRdb keeps only in-frame clonotypes and omits some of them. The sample consists of 130,000 to 150,000 clones, around nine tenths of them appearing once. Regarding the study as a whole: CD4 TCRs associated with vaccination spanned spike, dominating at 160-218 and 743-854. The number of AZD1222 recipients seropositive at baseline was only five or six.

This clonotype was obtained from an adult who received the AZD1222 COVID-19 vaccine. The rearrangement uses TRBV9 and TRBJ2-3, with TRBD2 matching over 9 bases. The sequencing used peripheral blood, collected 28 days after the second AZD1222 dose. DNA of the CDR3: TGTGCCAGCAGCGTAGTCCCGCGGGAGGGCCTCTCAAATACGCAGTATTTT. Its translation: CASSVVPREGLSNTQYF.